Reported below is one TCR beta chain. Profiling relied on immunoSEQ multiplex PCR, and the TCRdb table lists in-frame clones only, not all of them. The sample consists of about 140,000 clones, over 70% of them appearing once. The data belong to a study of blood T cell repertoires in COVID-19. About the research overall: In each case, the material was cDNA or gDNA derived from T cells, B-cell-depleted T cells, or PBMCs.

The age range of participants was about 18 to 100 years, with residence in about 25 US areas. Donors were grouped by their self-reported clinical history. This sequence was found in a man aged 50 or older in a cohort exposed to, infected with or recovered from COVID-19 (not recorded which). The sequenced sample was PBMCs or T cells enriched from blood (not recorded which).

For the CDR3, the DNA is TGTGCCATCAGTGGGGCAGGCGGGACAGGGTTGTACGAGCAGTACTTC. Its protein is CAISGAGGTGLYEQYF. This sequence joins TRBV10-3 and TRBJ2-7; 9 bases map to TRBD1. Germline values: CDR1 ENHRY, CDR2 SYGVKD. CDR3 length equals 16 residues. The junction had 11 bases not matched to a gene; V was cut back by 4 bases and J by 4 bases.